A selection of T cell receptor beta chains follows, all from one sample in a study of shared clonotypes between healthy human individuals. Here immunoSEQ multiplex PCR was the method, and the copy in TCRdb shows in-frame clones only, minus some. This table has over a million clones, under 80% appearing once. Sequenced material: memory CD4+ T cells sorted from blood. The source of these receptors is a man between 18 and 29 years old in good health. CDR3s include the opening cysteine and the closing phenylalanine or tryptophan. Each record gives: CDR3 DNA, CDR3 protein, V gene, J gene, clone size, D gene. A D gene is named only where the DNA matches it firmly. Clone size, where shown, is once, few, many, or a class for clones that have expanded.

cdr3_nt: TGTGCCAGCAGCCCCTCTTCCGGGGAGCTGTTTTTT
cdr3_aa: CASSPSSGELFF
v_call: TRBV11-2
j_call: TRBJ2-2
clone_size: NA
d_call: NA

cdr3_nt: TGTGCCATCAGTGACCGTGACTCAGGCAATCAGCCCCAGCATTTT
cdr3_aa: CAISDRDSGNQPQHF
v_call: TRBV10-3
j_call: TRBJ1-5
clone_size: NA
d_call: NA

cdr3_nt: TGTGCCAGCAGGGCGGGAGGGTCCGTGAAGACCCAGTACTTC
cdr3_aa: CASRAGGSVKTQYF
v_call: TRBV7-2
j_call: TRBJ2-5
clone_size: NA
d_call: TRBD2

cdr3_nt: TGTGCCAGCAGCTTAGACCAAATAGGCTACACCTTC
cdr3_aa: CASSLDQIGYTF
v_call: TRBV5-4
j_call: TRBJ1-2
clone_size: NA
d_call: NA

cdr3_nt: TGTGCCAGCAGCTTAGCCCAGTTGGAAGGGCGAGAGACCCAGTACTTC
cdr3_aa: CASSLAQLEGRETQYF
v_call: TRBV11-1
j_call: TRBJ2-5
clone_size: NA
d_call: NA

cdr3_nt: TGTGCCAGCAGTTACTCGTACAGGGGACAAGAGACCCAGTACTTC
cdr3_aa: CASSYSYRGQETQYF
v_call: TRBV6-6
j_call: TRBJ2-5
clone_size: NA
d_call: TRBD1

cdr3_nt: TGTGCCAGCAGTAATCGGCGAGGCTACACCTTC
cdr3_aa: CASSNRRGYTF
v_call: TRBV7-9
j_call: TRBJ1-2
clone_size: many
d_call: NA

cdr3_nt: TGTGCCAGTAGTCTGACCAGTGAGCAGTTCTTC
cdr3_aa: CASSLTSEQFF
v_call: TRBV19
j_call: TRBJ2-1
clone_size: NA
d_call: NA

cdr3_nt: TGTGCCAGCAGTGAACGAAGGGCCGATGAGCAGTTCTTC
cdr3_aa: CASSERRADEQFF
v_call: TRBV6-4
j_call: TRBJ2-1
clone_size: once
d_call: NA

cdr3_nt: TGTGCCAGCACTCCCGGGGTCTCGGACACCATATATTTT
cdr3_aa: CASTPGVSDTIYF
v_call: TRBV2
j_call: TRBJ1-3
clone_size: NA
d_call: NA

cdr3_nt: TGTGCCAGTCGCCAGGACGCGAACACCGGGGAGCTGTTTTTT
cdr3_aa: CASRQDANTGELFF
v_call: TRBV19
j_call: TRBJ2-2
clone_size: NA
d_call: NA

cdr3_nt: TGTGCCAGCAGCCCTCCCTTGCTTATGACTGAAGCTTTCTTT
cdr3_aa: CASSPPLLMTEAFF
v_call: TRBV9
j_call: TRBJ1-1
clone_size: NA
d_call: NA

cdr3_nt: TGTGCCAGCAGTCCTGCGACACCCCAACAAGAGACCCAGTACTTC
cdr3_aa: CASSPATPQQETQYF
v_call: TRBV6-6
j_call: TRBJ2-5
clone_size: NA
d_call: NA

cdr3_nt: TGTGCCAGCTCACCCGCGGGACTAGCGGGAACTGAGCAGTTCTTC
cdr3_aa: CASSPAGLAGTEQFF
v_call: TRBV18
j_call: TRBJ2-1
clone_size: once
d_call: TRBD2

cdr3_nt: TGTGCCAGCAGTGAAGCGCAGACCCATAATTCACCCCTCCACTTT
cdr3_aa: CASSEAQTHNSPLHF
v_call: TRBV6-1
j_call: TRBJ1-6
clone_size: NA
d_call: NA

cdr3_nt: TGTGCCAGTACCGAACAGGGAGGTCAGCCCCAGCATTTT
cdr3_aa: CASTEQGGQPQHF
v_call: TRBV19
j_call: TRBJ1-5
clone_size: once
d_call: NA

cdr3_nt: TGCGCCAGCAGCCTTCTAGGGGGAAGATACGAGCAGTACTTC
cdr3_aa: CASSLLGGRYEQYF
v_call: TRBV4-3
j_call: TRBJ2-7
clone_size: NA
d_call: NA

cdr3_nt: TGTGCCAGCACAAAGGCCCTAAGGACAGATACGCAGTATTTT
cdr3_aa: CASTKALRTDTQYF
v_call: TRBV6-5
j_call: TRBJ2-3
clone_size: NA
d_call: NA

cdr3_nt: TGTGCCAGCAGCTTAGGCACAGGGAATCCTGGAAACACCATATATTTT
cdr3_aa: CASSLGTGNPGNTIYF
v_call: TRBV13
j_call: TRBJ1-3
clone_size: NA
d_call: NA

cdr3_nt: TGTGCCAGCAGCACATCAACAGGGCTCCGCACAGATACGCAGTATTTT
cdr3_aa: CASSTSTGLRTDTQYF
v_call: TRBV6-6
j_call: TRBJ2-3
clone_size: NA
d_call: NA

cdr3_nt: TGTGCCAGCAGTGAGTTGTCTGGCCGGCCCCAGCATTTT
cdr3_aa: CASSELSGRPQHF
v_call: TRBV25-1
j_call: TRBJ1-5
clone_size: NA
d_call: NA

cdr3_nt: TGCGCCAGCAGCTTGGCCTTACTAGCGGGAGGGATCACAGATACGCAGTATTTT
cdr3_aa: CASSLALLAGGITDTQYF
v_call: TRBV5-1
j_call: TRBJ2-3
clone_size: NA
d_call: TRBD2

cdr3_nt: TGTGCCAGCATGAGGGCGAGTAGCAATCAGCCCCAGCATTTT
cdr3_aa: CASMRASSNQPQHF
v_call: TRBV2
j_call: TRBJ1-5
clone_size: NA
d_call: NA

cdr3_nt: TGTGCTAGCAGCTTAGGGCCTTTTCAGGATTCCCACTTC
cdr3_aa: CASSLGPFQDSHF
v_call: TRBV7-7
j_call: TRBJ2-5
clone_size: few
d_call: NA

cdr3_nt: TGTGCCAGCACCCACGGGGGTAATAATTCACCCCTCCACTTT
cdr3_aa: CASTHGGNNSPLHF
v_call: TRBV6-6
j_call: TRBJ1-6
clone_size: NA
d_call: NA

cdr3_nt: TGCGCCAGCAGCCAAGCGGGGGGCTCCAAAGAGACCCAGTACTTC
cdr3_aa: CASSQAGGSKETQYF
v_call: TRBV4-1
j_call: TRBJ2-5
clone_size: NA
d_call: NA

cdr3_nt: TGTGCCAGCAGCAAGCGGGGGTCCCGTCGGATCGGGGAGCTGTTTTTT
cdr3_aa: CASSKRGSRRIGELFF
v_call: TRBV13
j_call: TRBJ2-2
clone_size: NA
d_call: TRBD2

cdr3_nt: TGTGCCAGCAGCTTAAGTGCGGGGTTTGTAGGGACCCAGTACTTC
cdr3_aa: CASSLSAGFVGTQYF
v_call: TRBV7-9
j_call: TRBJ2-5
clone_size: NA
d_call: NA

cdr3_nt: TGTGCCTTCGCACGAGGCGGGGCCGGGGAGCAGTACTTC
cdr3_aa: CAFARGGAGEQYF
v_call: TRBV30
j_call: TRBJ2-7
clone_size: once
d_call: NA

cdr3_nt: TGTGCCAGCAGCCCCGAAGCAGGGCCCAAAAACATTCAGTACTTC
cdr3_aa: CASSPEAGPKNIQYF
v_call: TRBV7-8
j_call: TRBJ2-4
clone_size: NA
d_call: NA

cdr3_nt: TGTGCCAGCAGCTCCCTCGGGGCGGATACGCAGTATTTT
cdr3_aa: CASSSLGADTQYF
v_call: TRBV9
j_call: TRBJ2-3
clone_size: NA
d_call: NA

cdr3_nt: TGTGCCAGCAGCTTAAGGCAGGGGAGAAGCTCCTACAATGAGCAGTTCTTC
cdr3_aa: CASSLRQGRSSYNEQFF
v_call: TRBV11-2
j_call: TRBJ2-1
clone_size: many
d_call: NA

cdr3_nt: TGTGCCAGCAGCTTAAGTTGGGGTAGCGGCACTGAAGCTTTCTTT
cdr3_aa: CASSLSWGSGTEAFF
v_call: TRBV7-2
j_call: TRBJ1-1
clone_size: once
d_call: NA

cdr3_nt: TGTGCCAGCAGTCCGGGGGACAGGGGGCGCTTCATTGGGCAAGAGACCCAGTACTTC
cdr3_aa: CASSPGDRGRFIGQETQYF
v_call: TRBV27
j_call: TRBJ2-5
clone_size: NA
d_call: TRBD1

cdr3_nt: TGTGCCATCAGTAGCAACACCGGGGAGCTGTTTTTT
cdr3_aa: CAISSNTGELFF
v_call: TRBV10-3
j_call: TRBJ2-2
clone_size: NA
d_call: NA

cdr3_nt: TGTGCCAGCTCTCTCACGACGAGGGTCGATCAGCCCCAGCATTTT
cdr3_aa: CASSLTTRVDQPQHF
v_call: TRBV18
j_call: TRBJ1-5
clone_size: NA
d_call: NA

cdr3_nt: TGCGCCAGCAGTTGGGAGGGGTGGAGTTCACCCCTCCACTTT
cdr3_aa: CASSWEGWSSPLHF
v_call: TRBV10-2
j_call: TRBJ1-6
clone_size: NA
d_call: NA

cdr3_nt: TGCGCCAGCAGCACCCCGGGAGACAACTATGGCTACACCTTC
cdr3_aa: CASSTPGDNYGYTF
v_call: TRBV4-1
j_call: TRBJ1-2
clone_size: NA
d_call: NA

cdr3_nt: TGTGCCAGCAGGGTACTTTGGGGAGGGGACAATGAGCAGTTCTTC
cdr3_aa: CASRVLWGGDNEQFF
v_call: TRBV2
j_call: TRBJ2-1
clone_size: NA
d_call: TRBD2

cdr3_nt: TGTGCCAGCAGTCTAAATTTTATCTTAGCCAAAAACATTCAGTACTTC
cdr3_aa: CASSLNFILAKNIQYF
v_call: TRBV27
j_call: TRBJ2-4
clone_size: NA
d_call: NA

cdr3_nt: TGTGCCAGCTCCCGACTAGCGGGCGCAGATACGCAGTATTTT
cdr3_aa: CASSRLAGADTQYF
v_call: TRBV13
j_call: TRBJ2-3
clone_size: once
d_call: TRBD2

cdr3_nt: TGTGCCAGTAGTAAAACAGGGTCGACCTACTCCTATAATTCACCCCTCCACTTT
cdr3_aa: CASSKTGSTYSYNSPLHF
v_call: TRBV19
j_call: TRBJ1-6
clone_size: NA
d_call: NA

cdr3_nt: TGTGCCAGTAGTAGCCGACAGGGGGTCTATGGCTACACCTTC
cdr3_aa: CASSSRQGVYGYTF
v_call: TRBV19
j_call: TRBJ1-2
clone_size: few
d_call: TRBD1

cdr3_nt: TGTGCCAGCTCACCCATGCTAGCGGGAGGTTCCTACGAGCAGTACTTC
cdr3_aa: CASSPMLAGGSYEQYF
v_call: TRBV18
j_call: TRBJ2-7
clone_size: NA
d_call: TRBD2

cdr3_nt: TGTGCCAGCAGTCTCCAGGGGTTGGGCTATGGCTACACCTTC
cdr3_aa: CASSLQGLGYGYTF
v_call: TRBV2
j_call: TRBJ1-2
clone_size: NA
d_call: NA

cdr3_nt: TGTGCCAGCAGCTTAGAGGGGGGGACAGAAAACATTCAGTACTTC
cdr3_aa: CASSLEGGTENIQYF
v_call: TRBV11-2
j_call: TRBJ2-4
clone_size: NA
d_call: NA

cdr3_nt: TGTGCCAGCAGCGGCACAGGGGGCCAGAATCAGCCCCAGCATTTT
cdr3_aa: CASSGTGGQNQPQHF
v_call: TRBV5-6
j_call: TRBJ1-5
clone_size: NA
d_call: TRBD1

cdr3_nt: TGTGCCAGTAGTGCGGGAAACACCATATATTTT
cdr3_aa: CASSAGNTIYF
v_call: TRBV19
j_call: TRBJ1-3
clone_size: NA
d_call: NA

cdr3_nt: TGTGCCAGCTCACCAGGGACAGGCCCAACCTACGAGCAGTACTTC
cdr3_aa: CASSPGTGPTYEQYF
v_call: TRBV18
j_call: TRBJ2-7
clone_size: NA
d_call: TRBD1

cdr3_nt: TGTGCCAGCAGCTTAGGGATAGCGGGAGCCGGCAATGAGCAGTTCTTC
cdr3_aa: CASSLGIAGAGNEQFF
v_call: TRBV7-9
j_call: TRBJ2-1
clone_size: NA
d_call: TRBD2

cdr3_nt: TGTGCCAGCAGCGTGGGCCTCCAAGGCAATCAGCCCCAGCATTTT
cdr3_aa: CASSVGLQGNQPQHF
v_call: TRBV9
j_call: TRBJ1-5
clone_size: NA
d_call: NA

cdr3_nt: TGCGCCAGCAGCGGACAGGGGGATCAGCCCCAGCATTTT
cdr3_aa: CASSGQGDQPQHF
v_call: TRBV10-1
j_call: TRBJ1-5
clone_size: NA
d_call: TRBD1

cdr3_nt: TGTGCCAGCAGCTTTCCGGGACAGTTTGAAGCTTTCTTT
cdr3_aa: CASSFPGQFEAFF
v_call: TRBV5-4
j_call: TRBJ1-1
clone_size: NA
d_call: TRBD1

cdr3_nt: TGCGCCAGCAGCCAAGCTTTACAGGGCACAAATCAGCCCCAGCATTTT
cdr3_aa: CASSQALQGTNQPQHF
v_call: TRBV4-3
j_call: TRBJ1-5
clone_size: once
d_call: NA

cdr3_nt: TGTGCCAGTAGAGGAGGACAGGGGCTACCCACCGGGGAGCTGTTTTTT
cdr3_aa: CASRGGQGLPTGELFF
v_call: TRBV19
j_call: TRBJ2-2
clone_size: once
d_call: TRBD1

cdr3_nt: TGTGCCATCAGTGACAGGGTAGGGTTTCAGCCCCAGCATTTT
cdr3_aa: CAISDRVGFQPQHF
v_call: TRBV10-3
j_call: TRBJ1-5
clone_size: few
d_call: NA

cdr3_nt: TGTGCCAGCAGGACAGGGGAGGGTAATTCACCCCTCCACTTT
cdr3_aa: CASRTGEGNSPLHF
v_call: TRBV6-4
j_call: TRBJ1-6
clone_size: NA
d_call: TRBD1

cdr3_nt: TGTGCCTGGAGTCGGGGACAGGTATTCCCCGGGGAGCTGTTTTTT
cdr3_aa: CAWSRGQVFPGELFF
v_call: TRBV30
j_call: TRBJ2-2
clone_size: NA
d_call: TRBD1

cdr3_nt: TGTGCCAGCAGTGCGGTGGGGAGGGGCACCGGGGAGCTGTTTTTT
cdr3_aa: CASSAVGRGTGELFF
v_call: TRBV6-1
j_call: TRBJ2-2
clone_size: once
d_call: TRBD2